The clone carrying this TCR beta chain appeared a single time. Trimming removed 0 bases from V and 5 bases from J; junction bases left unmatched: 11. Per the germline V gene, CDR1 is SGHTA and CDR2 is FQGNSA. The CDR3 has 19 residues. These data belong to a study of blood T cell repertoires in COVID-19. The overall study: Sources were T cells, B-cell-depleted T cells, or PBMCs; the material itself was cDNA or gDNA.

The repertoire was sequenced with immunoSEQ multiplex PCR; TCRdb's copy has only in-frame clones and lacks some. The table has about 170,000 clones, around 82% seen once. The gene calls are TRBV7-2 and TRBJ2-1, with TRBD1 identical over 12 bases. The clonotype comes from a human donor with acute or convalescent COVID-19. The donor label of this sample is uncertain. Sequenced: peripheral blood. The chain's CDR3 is CASSLAGTGGAGADNEQFF. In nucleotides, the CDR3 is TGTGCCAGCAGCTTAGCCGGGACAGGGGGCGCGGGAGCCGACAATGAGCAGTTCTTC.